Described below is a single T cell receptor (beta chain) sequence and its context. Its antigen is currently unknown. The repertoire was sequenced with immunoSEQ multiplex PCR; TCRdb's copy has only in-frame clones and lacks some. The repertoire holds about 680,000 clones, with under 95% as singletons. The sample originates from a study of shared clonotypes between healthy human individuals. The naive CD8 subset, CD45RO-negative cells positively selected for CCR7, excluded terminally differentiated effector memory CD45RA+ cells. Donors were healthy HIV-negative adults without recent acute infections or vaccinations. The CDR3 is 13 residues long. V gave up 0 bases and J gave up 8 bases, with 8 bases separating them. CDR1 and CDR2 (germline): SNHLY, FYNNEI. The study's findings and limits: Blood was the sole source, and tissue repertoires probably differ. Represented diversity, genetic and exposure-history alike, was limited by few donors.

Input material: naive CD8+ T cells sorted from blood. J is TRBJ2-4 and V is TRBV2; D remains ambiguous. This receptor was identified in a man aged 30-40 years in good health. The chain's CDR3 is CASSEAALHIQYF. CDR3 DNA: TGTGCCAGCAGTGAAGCGGCGTTACACATTCAGTACTTC.